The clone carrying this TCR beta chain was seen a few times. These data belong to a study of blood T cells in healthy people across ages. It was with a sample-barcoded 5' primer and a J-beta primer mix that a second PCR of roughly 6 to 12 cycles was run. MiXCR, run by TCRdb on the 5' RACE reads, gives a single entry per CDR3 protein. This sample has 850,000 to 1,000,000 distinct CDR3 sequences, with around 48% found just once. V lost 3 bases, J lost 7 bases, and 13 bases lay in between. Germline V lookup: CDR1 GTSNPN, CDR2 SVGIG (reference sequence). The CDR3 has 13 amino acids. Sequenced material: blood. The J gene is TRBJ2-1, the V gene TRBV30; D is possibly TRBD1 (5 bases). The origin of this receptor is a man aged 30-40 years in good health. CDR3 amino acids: CAWSRDQINEQFF. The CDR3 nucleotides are TGTGCCTGGAGCAGGGATCAGATAAATGAGCAGTTCTTC.